This T cell receptor (beta chain) stems from a study of beta chain features in type 1 diabetes. Study information: Examination covered approximately 100 million sorted cells spanning all samples.

The whole isolated RNA underwent reverse transcription, so sequencing captured expressed TCRB transcripts. TCRdb's table, derived via immunoSEQ multiplex PCR, lists solely in-frame clones and lacks some. The sample holds about 150,000 clones, around 8.5% seen once. The V end lost 2 bases, the J end lost 4 bases, and 5 bases lay between the germline ends. The CDR3 extends over 11 amino acids. CDR1 is GTSNPN, CDR2 SVGIG, per germline (reference sequence). The sample was central memory CD4+ T cells from blood. The V gene is TRBV30, the J gene TRBJ2-5; no clear D gene. This TCR was sampled from a man aged 18 to 29 in good health. This CDR3 is CAWSSSETQYF. The DNA for the CDR3 is TGTGCCTGGAGTTCGTCAGAGACCCAGTACTTC. The whole variable domain, filled in from reference TRBV30 and TRBJ2-5, reads SQTIHQWPATLVQPVGSPLSLECTVEGTSNPNLYWYRQAAGRGLQLLFYSVGIGQISSEVPQNLSASRPQDRQFILSSKKLLLSDSGFYLCAWSSSETQYFGPGTRLLVL.